This TCR beta chain derives from a study of cytomegalovirus exposure and HLA in healthy donors. In the PCR, 60 Vbeta and 13 Jbeta primers were used. Method: immunoSEQ multiplex PCR; TCRdb's copy keeps in-frame clones and lacks some. The table lists about 140,000 clones, about 80% of them singletons. V trimming: 5 bases; J trimming: 3 bases; junction bases outside the gene matches: 9. Germline V gene lookup returns CDR1 MDHEN and CDR2 SYDVKM. CDR3 length equals 15 residues. V usage is TRBV28 and J usage is TRBJ2-7, with 8 positions matching TRBD2. The source material was PBMCs. The receptor's source is a woman aged 40 to 50 in good health and CMV-seronegative. The chain's CDR3 is CASSLRGAPGYEQYF. The DNA of the CDR3 is TGTGCCAGCAGTCTGCGGGGGGCCCCGGGCTACGAGCAGTACTTC. Variable domain in full (rest from reference TRBV28 and TRBJ2-7): DVKVTQSSRYLVKRTGEKVFLECVQDMDHENMFWYRQDPGLGLRLIYFSYDVKMKEKGDIPEGYSVSREKKERFSLILESASTNQTSMYLCASSLRGAPGYEQYFGPGTRLTVT.